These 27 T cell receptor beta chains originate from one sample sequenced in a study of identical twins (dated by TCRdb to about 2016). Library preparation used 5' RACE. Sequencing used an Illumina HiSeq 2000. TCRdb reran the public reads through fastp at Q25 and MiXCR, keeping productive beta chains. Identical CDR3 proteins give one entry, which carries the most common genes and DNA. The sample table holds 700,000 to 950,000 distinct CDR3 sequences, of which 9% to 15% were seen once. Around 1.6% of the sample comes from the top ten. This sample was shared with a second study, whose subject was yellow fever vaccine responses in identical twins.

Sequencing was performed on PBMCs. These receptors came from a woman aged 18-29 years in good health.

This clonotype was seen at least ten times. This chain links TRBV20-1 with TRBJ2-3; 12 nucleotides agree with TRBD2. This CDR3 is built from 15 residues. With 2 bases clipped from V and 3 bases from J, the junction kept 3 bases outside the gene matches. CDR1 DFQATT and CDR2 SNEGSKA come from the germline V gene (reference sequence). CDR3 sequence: CSARRLAGGTDTQYF. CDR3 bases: TGCAGTGCTAGACGTCTAGCGGGAGGGACAGATACGCAGTATTTT.

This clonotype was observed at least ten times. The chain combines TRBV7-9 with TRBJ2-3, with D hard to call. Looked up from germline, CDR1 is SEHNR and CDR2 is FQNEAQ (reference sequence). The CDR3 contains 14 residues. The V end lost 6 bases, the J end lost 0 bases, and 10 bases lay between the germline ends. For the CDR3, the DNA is TGTGCCAGCAGTGAGACAAAAAGCACAGATACGCAGTATTTT. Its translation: CASSETKSTDTQYF.

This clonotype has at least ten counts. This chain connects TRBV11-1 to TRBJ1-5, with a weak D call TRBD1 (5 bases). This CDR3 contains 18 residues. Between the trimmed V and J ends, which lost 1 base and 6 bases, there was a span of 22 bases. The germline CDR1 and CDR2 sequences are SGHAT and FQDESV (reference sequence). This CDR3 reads CASSLDGGQGLFGQPQHF. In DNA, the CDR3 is TGTGCCAGCAGCTTAGATGGAGGGCAGGGTCTTTTCGGTCAGCCCCAGCATTTT.

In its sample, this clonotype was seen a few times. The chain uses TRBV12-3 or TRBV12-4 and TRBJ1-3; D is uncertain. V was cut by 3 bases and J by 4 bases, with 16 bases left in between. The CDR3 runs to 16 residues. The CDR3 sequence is CASSFGWAASGNTIYF. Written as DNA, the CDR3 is TGTGCCAGCAGTTTTGGCTGGGCGGCCTCGGGAAACACCATATATTTT.

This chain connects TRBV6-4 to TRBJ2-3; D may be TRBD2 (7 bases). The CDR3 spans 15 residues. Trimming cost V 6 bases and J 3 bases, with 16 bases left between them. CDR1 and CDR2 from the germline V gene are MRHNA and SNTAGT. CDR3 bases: TGTGCCAGCAGAAGACAAGCGGGACAAACAGATACGCAGTATTTT. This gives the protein CASRRQAGQTDTQYF.

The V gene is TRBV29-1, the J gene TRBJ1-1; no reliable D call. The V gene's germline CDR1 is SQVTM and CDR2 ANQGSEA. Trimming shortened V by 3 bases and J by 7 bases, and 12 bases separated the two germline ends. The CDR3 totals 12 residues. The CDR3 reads CSVEAVWGEAFF. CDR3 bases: TGCAGCGTTGAGGCTGTCTGGGGTGAAGCTTTCTTT. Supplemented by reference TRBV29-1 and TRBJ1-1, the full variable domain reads SAVISQKPSRDICQRGTSLTIQCQVDSQVTMMFWYRQQPGQSLTLIATANQGSEATYESGFVIDKFPISRPNLTFSTLTVSNMSPEDSSIYLCSVEAVWGEAFFGQGTRLTVV.

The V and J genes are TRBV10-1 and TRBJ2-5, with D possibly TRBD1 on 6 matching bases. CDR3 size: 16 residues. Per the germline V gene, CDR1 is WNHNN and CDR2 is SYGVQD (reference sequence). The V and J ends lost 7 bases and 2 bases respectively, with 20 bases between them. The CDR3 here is CASTGAQTGIQETQYF. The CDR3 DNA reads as TGCGCCAGCACCGGGGCGCAGACAGGTATTCAAGAGACCCAGTACTTC.

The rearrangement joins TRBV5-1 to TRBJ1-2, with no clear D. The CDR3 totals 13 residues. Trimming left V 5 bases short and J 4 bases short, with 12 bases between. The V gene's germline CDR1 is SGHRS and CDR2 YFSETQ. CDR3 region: CASRATGAYGYTF. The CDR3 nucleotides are TGCGCCAGCAGAGCAACGGGAGCCTATGGCTACACCTTC.

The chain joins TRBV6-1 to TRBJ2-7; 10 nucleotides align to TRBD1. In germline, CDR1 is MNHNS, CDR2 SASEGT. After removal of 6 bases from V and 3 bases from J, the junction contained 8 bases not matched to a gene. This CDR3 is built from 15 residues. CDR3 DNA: TGTGCCAGCAGCCCAACCGGGACAGGGGTCTACGAGCAGTACTTC. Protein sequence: CASSPTGTGVYEQYF.

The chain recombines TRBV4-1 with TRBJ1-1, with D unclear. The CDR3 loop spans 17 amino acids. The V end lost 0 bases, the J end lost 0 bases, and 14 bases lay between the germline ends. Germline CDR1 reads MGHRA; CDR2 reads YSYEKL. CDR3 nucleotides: TGCGCCAGCAGCCAAGATTATCGGCACCTTTTGAACACTGAAGCTTTCTTT. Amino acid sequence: CASSQDYRHLLNTEAFF.

This chain's CDR3 is CASLGILRNTEAFF. CDR3 in DNA: TGTGCCAGTCTGGGGATTCTCAGAAACACTGAAGCTTTCTTT. The chain joins TRBV19 to TRBJ1-1; D is unclear. The CDR3 spans 14 residues. Germline V gene sequence: CDR1 LNHDA, CDR2 SQIVND (reference sequence). V was pared by 8 bases and J by 2 bases, with 15 bases between.

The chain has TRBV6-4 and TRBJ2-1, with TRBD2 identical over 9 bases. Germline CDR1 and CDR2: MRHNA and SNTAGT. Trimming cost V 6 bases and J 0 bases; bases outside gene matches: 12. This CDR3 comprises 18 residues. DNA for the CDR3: TGTGCCAGCAGCAAAACCGGGACTAGCCTGGTCTCCTACAATGAGCAGTTCTTC. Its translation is CASSKTGTSLVSYNEQFF.

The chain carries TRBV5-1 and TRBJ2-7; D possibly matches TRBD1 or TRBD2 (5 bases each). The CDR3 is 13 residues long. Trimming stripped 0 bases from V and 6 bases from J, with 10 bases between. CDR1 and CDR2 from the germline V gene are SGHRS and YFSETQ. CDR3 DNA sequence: TGCGCCAGCAGCTTGGTCGCGAGGGGCGAGCAGTACTTC. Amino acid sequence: CASSLVARGEQYF.

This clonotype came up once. CDR3 sequence reads: CASKKGSRYGYTF. For the CDR3, the DNA is TGTGCCAGCAAGAAGGGCAGCCGCTATGGCTACACCTTC. This chain uses TRBV6-1 with TRBJ1-2; D is ambiguous. CDR1 is MNHNS, CDR2 SASEGT, per germline. Trimming took 7 bases from V and 4 from J, leaving 13 bases between them. The CDR3 runs to 13 residues.

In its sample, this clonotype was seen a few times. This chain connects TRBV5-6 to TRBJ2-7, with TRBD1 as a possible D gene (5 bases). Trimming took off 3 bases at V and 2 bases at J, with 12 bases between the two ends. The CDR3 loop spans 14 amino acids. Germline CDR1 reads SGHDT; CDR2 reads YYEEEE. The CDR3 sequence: CASSYDRATYEQYV. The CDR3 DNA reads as TGTGCCAGCAGCTACGACAGAGCGACCTACGAGCAGTACGTC.

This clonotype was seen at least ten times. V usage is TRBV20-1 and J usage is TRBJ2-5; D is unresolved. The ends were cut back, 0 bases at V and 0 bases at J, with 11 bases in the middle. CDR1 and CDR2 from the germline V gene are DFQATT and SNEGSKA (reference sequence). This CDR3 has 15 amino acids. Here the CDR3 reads CSARDLMKYQETQYF. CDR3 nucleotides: TGCAGTGCTAGAGATCTGATGAAGTACCAAGAGACCCAGTACTTC.

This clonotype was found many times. The CDR3 DNA reads TGTGCCAGCAGTTTAGCGGGGAGGAGCACAGATACGCAGTATTTT. This codes for CASSLAGRSTDTQYF. The chain carries TRBV12-3 or TRBV12-4 and TRBJ2-3, with D tentatively TRBD2 (6 bases). The V gene lost 0 bases and the J gene lost 0 bases, with 7 bases spanning the gap. CDR3 length: 15 residues.

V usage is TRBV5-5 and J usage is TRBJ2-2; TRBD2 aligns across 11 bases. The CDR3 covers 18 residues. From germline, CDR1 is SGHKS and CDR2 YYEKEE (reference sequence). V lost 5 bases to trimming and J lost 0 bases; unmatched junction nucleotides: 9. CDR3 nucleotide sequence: TGTGCCAGCAGAGGGTATACTAGCGGGGGCACGAACACCGGGGAGCTGTTTTTT. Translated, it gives CASRGYTSGGTNTGELFF.

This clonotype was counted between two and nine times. The CDR3 protein is CASSLPDRDKNIQYF. The CDR3 DNA follows: TGCGCCAGCAGTCTCCCCGACAGGGACAAAAACATTCAGTACTTC. The chain combines TRBV5-1 with TRBJ2-4, with 7 bases that match TRBD1. CDR1 and CDR2 from the germline V gene are SGHRS and YFSETQ. The CDR3 is 15 residues long. Unmatched junction bases numbered 8, after V lost 5 bases and J lost 3 bases.

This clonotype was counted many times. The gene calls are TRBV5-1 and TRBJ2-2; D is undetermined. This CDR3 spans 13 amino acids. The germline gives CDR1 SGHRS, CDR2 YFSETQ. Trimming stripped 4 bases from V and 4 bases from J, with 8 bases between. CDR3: CASSDGLTGELFF. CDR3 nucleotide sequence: TGCGCCAGCAGCGACGGGCTCACCGGGGAGCTGTTTTTT.

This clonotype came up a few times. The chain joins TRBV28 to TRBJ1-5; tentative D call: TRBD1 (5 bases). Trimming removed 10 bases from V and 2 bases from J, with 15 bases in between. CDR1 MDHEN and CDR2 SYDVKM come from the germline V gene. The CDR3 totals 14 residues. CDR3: CAIPAGQGNQPQHF. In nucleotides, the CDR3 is TGTGCCATCCCTGCGGGGCAGGGCAATCAGCCCCAGCATTTT. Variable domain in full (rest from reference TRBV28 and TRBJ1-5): DVKVTQSSRYLVKRTGEKVFLECVQDMDHENMFWYRQDPGLGLRLIYFSYDVKMKEKGDIPEGYSVSREKKERFSLILESASTNQTSMYLCAIPAGQGNQPQHFGDGTRLSIL.

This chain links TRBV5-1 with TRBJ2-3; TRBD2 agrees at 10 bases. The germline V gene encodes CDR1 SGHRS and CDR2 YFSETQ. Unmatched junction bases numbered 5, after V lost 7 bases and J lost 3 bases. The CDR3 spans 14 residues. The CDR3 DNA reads TGCGCCAGCGTCAGCGGGAGGGAGACAGATACGCAGTATTTT. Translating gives CASVSGRETDTQYF.

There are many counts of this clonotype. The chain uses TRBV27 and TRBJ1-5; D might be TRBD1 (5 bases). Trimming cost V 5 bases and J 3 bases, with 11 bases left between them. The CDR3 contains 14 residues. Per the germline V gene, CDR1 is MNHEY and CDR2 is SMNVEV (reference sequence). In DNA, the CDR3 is TGTGCCAGCAGTCCGGGGGAGAACAATCAGCCCCAGCATTTT. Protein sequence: CASSPGENNQPQHF.

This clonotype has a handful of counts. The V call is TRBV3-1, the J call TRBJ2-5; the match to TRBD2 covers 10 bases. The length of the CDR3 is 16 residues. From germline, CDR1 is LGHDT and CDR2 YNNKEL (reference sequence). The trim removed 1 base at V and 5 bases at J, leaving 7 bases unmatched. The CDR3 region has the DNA TGTGCCAGCAGCCAAGGGCTAGCGGGGGCCGGGGAGACCCAGTACTTC. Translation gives CASSQGLAGAGETQYF.

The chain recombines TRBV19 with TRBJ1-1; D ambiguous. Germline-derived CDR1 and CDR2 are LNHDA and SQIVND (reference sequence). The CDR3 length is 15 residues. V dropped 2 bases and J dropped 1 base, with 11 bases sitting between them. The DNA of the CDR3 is TGTGCCAGTAGTATACATCAGACGTCGAACACTGAAGCTTTCTTT. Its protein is CASSIHQTSNTEAFF. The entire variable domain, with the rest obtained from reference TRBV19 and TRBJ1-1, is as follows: DGGITQSPKYLFRKEGQNVTLSCEQNLNHDAMYWYRQDPGQGLRLIYYSQIVNDFQKGDIAEGYSVSREKKESFPLTVTSAQKNPTAFYLCASSIHQTSNTEAFFGQGTRLTVV.

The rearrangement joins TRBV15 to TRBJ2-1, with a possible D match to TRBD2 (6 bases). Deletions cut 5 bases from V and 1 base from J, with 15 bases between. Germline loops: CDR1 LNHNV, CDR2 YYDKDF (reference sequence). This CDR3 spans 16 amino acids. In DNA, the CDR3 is TGTGCCACCAGCTCCTCGGGGGTGCAGTCCTACAATGAGCAGTTCTTC. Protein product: CATSSSGVQSYNEQFF.

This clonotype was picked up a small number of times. The CDR3 DNA follows: TGTGCCAGCAGCCATCTAGGACTAGCCAAAAACATTCAGTACTTC. Translated, it gives CASSHLGLAKNIQYF. This chain uses TRBV3-1 with TRBJ2-4, with D perhaps matching TRBD2 (5 bases). V lost 3 bases and J lost 0, with 9 bases in between. CDR1 is LGHDT and CDR2 is YNNKEL in the germline V gene (reference sequence). This CDR3 contains 15 residues.